The T cell receptor beta chain under discussion was sequenced for a study of T cell changes during pregnancy in multiple sclerosis. In germline, CDR1 is SGHRS, CDR2 YFSETQ. CDR3 length: 13 residues. With 4 bases removed from V and 3 bases from J, the gap between germline ends came to 10 bases. TCRdb's table, derived via immunoSEQ multiplex PCR, lists solely in-frame clones and lacks some. This table holds over 50,000 clones, approximately 90% found once. The source material was peripheral blood, sampled in the first trimester of pregnancy. This chain joins TRBV5-1 and TRBJ1-2; a possible D gene is TRBD1 (6 bases). The receptor was isolated from a female donor in good health, enrolled as a control in a pregnancy study. As DNA, the CDR3 is TGCGCCAGCAGCAAGGGGGATTACTATGGCTACACCTTC. This codes for CASSKGDYYGYTF.